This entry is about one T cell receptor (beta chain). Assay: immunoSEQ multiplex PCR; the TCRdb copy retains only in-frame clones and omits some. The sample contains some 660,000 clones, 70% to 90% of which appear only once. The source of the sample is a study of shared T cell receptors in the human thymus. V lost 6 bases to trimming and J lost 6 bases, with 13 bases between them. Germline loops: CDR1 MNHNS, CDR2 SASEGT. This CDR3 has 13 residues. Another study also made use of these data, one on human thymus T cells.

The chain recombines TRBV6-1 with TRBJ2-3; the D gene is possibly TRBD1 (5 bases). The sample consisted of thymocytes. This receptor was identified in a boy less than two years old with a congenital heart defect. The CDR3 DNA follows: TGTGCCAGCAGCCCGAACGACAGTGATACGCAGTATTTT. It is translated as CASSPNDSDTQYF.